The following is a TCR beta chain sequence with its context. Germline CDR1 and CDR2: SGDLS and YYNGEE. The CDR3 consists of 14 residues. V lost 4 bases and J 1 base, leaving 12 bases between the germline ends. Clones were sequenced by immunoSEQ multiplex PCR, and TCRdb holds only the in-frame ones, with some missing. Of about 130,000 clones detected, 91% appear once; the ten largest clones hold just over 8.5%. This record comes from a study of control samples from healthy donors and cancer patients. The specimen sequenced was blood. J is TRBJ2-7 and V is TRBV9; maybe TRBD1 (6 bases). The TCR sequence derives from a man aged 18 to 30 in good health. The CDR3 loop reads CASSPLGQSYEQYF. CDR3 coding DNA: TGTGCCAGCAGCCCACTAGGACAGTCCTACGAGCAGTACTTC.